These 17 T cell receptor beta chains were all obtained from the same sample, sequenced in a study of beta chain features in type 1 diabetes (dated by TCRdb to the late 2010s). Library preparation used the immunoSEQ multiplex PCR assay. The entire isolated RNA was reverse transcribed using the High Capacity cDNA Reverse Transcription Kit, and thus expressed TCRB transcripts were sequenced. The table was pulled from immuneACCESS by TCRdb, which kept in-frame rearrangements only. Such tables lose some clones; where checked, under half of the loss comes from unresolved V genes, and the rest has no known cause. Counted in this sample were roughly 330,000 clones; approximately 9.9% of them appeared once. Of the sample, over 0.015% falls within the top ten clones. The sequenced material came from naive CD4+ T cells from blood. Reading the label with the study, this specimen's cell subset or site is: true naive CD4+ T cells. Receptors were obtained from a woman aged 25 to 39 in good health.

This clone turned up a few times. The CDR3 bases are TGTGCCAGCAGCCAAGCACCGGGACTAGCGACAGATACGCAGTATTTT. Translating it yields CASSQAPGLATDTQYF. This chain uses TRBV4-2 with TRBJ2-3, with 10 positions matching TRBD2. Per germline, CDR1 LGHNA and CDR2 YNFKEQ. The length of the CDR3 is 16 residues. V was clipped by 1 base and J by 3 bases; unmatched bases: 4.

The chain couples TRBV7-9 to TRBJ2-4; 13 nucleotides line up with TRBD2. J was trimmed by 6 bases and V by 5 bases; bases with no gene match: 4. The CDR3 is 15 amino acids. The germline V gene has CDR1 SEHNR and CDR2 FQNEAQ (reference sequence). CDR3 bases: TGTGCCAGCAGCCCCGGACTAGCGGGAGCAAACATTCAGTACTTC. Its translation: CASSPGLAGANIQYF.

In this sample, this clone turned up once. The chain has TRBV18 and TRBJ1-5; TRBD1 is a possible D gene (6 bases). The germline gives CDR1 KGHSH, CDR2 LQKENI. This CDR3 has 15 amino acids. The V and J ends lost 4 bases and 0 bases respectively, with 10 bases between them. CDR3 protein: CASSQTGDSNQPQHF. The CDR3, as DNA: TGTGCCAGCTCACAGACAGGAGATAGCAATCAGCCCCAGCATTTT.

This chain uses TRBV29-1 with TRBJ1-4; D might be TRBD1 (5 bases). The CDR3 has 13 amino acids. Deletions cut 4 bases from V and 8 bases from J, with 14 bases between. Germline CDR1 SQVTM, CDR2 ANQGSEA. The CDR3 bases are TGCAGCGTTGGTGCTGGGGGAGGCGAAAAACTGTTTTTT. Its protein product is CSVGAGGGEKLFF.

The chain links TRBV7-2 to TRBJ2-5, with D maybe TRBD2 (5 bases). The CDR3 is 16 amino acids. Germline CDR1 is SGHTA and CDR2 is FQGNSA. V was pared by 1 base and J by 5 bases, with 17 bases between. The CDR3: CASSLGWLAYRETQYF. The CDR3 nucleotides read TGTGCCAGCAGCTTAGGCTGGCTAGCATATCGGGAGACCCAGTACTTC.

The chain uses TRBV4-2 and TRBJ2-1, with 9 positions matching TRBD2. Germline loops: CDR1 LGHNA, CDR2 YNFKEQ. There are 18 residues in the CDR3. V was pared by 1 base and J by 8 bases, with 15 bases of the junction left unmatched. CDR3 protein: CASSQVASGIGGKDEQFF. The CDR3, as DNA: TGTGCCAGCAGCCAAGTCGCTAGCGGGATCGGGGGTAAGGATGAGCAGTTCTTC.

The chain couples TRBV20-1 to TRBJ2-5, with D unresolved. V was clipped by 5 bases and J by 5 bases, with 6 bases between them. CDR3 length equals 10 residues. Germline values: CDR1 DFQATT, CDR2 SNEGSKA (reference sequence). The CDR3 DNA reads TGCAGTGCTTACGGGGAGACCCAGTACTTC. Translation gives CSAYGETQYF.

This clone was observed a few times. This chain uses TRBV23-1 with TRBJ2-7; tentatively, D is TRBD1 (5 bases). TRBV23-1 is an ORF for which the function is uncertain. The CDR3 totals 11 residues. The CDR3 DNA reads TGCGTCCCAGGGAAGGTTTGCGAGCAGTACTTC. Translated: CVPGKVCEQYF.

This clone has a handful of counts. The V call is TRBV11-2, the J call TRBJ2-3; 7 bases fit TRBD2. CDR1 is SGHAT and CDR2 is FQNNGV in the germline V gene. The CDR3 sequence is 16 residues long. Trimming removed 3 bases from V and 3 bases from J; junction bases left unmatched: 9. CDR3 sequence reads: CASSFEAGAATDTQYF. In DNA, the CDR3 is TGTGCCAGCAGCTTTGAGGCGGGAGCCGCAACAGATACGCAGTATTTT.

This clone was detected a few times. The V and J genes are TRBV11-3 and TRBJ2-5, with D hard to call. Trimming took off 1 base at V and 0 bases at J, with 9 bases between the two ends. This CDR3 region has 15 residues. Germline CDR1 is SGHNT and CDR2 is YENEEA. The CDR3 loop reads CASSLGDTHQETQYF. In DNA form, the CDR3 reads TGTGCCAGCAGCTTAGGCGACACACACCAAGAGACCCAGTACTTC.

CDR3 DNA sequence: TGTGCCAGCAGCTGGGCGGTGACTAGCAACAATGAGCAGTTCTTC. Its protein is CASSWAVTSNNEQFF. The chain combines TRBV7-2 with TRBJ2-1; 7 nucleotides match TRBD2. CDR1 is SGHTA, CDR2 FQGNSA, per germline. The junction had 8 bases not matched to a gene; V was cut back by 4 bases and J by 5 bases. The CDR3 sequence is 15 residues long.

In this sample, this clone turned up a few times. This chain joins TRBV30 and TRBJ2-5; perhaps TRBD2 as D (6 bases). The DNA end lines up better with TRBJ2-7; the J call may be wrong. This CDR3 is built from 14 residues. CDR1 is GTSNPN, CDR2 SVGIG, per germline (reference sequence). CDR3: CAWNWGGNPREQYF. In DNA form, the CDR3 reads TGTGCCTGGAACTGGGGCGGGAATCCCCGCGAGCAGTACTTC.

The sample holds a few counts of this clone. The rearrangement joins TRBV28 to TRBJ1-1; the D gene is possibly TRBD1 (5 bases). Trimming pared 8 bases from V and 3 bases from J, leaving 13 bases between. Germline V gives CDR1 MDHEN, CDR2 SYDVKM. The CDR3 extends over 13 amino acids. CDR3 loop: CASLGGVYTEAFF. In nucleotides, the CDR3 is TGTGCCAGCTTGGGGGGTGTTTACACTGAAGCTTTCTTT.

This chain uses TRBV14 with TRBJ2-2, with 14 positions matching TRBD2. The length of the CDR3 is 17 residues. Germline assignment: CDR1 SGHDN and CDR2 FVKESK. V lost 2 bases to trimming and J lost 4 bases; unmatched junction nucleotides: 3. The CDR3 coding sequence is TGTGCCAGCAGCCAACCAGGGACTAGCGGGAGCACCGGGGAGCTGTTTTTT. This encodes CASSQPGTSGSTGELFF.

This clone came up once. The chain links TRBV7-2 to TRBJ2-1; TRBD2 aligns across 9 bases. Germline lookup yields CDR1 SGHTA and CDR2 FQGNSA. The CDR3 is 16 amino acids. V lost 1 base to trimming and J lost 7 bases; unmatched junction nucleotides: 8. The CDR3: CASSLDGGSGRNEQFF. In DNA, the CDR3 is TGTGCCAGCAGCTTAGACGGTGGTAGCGGGAGAAATGAGCAGTTCTTC. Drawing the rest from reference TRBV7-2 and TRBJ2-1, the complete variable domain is GAGVSQSPSNKVTEKGKDVELRCDPISGHTALYWYRQSLGQGLEFLIYFQGNSAPDKSGLPSDRFSAERTGGSVSTLTIQRTQQEDSAVYLCASSLDGGSGRNEQFFGPGTRLTVL.

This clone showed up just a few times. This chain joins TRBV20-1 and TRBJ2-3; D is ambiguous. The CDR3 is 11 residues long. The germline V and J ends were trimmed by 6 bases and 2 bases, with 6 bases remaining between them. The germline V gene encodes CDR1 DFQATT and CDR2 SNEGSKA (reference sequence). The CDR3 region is CSAPLTDTQYF. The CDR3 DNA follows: TGCAGTGCCCCCCTCACAGATACGCAGTATTTT.

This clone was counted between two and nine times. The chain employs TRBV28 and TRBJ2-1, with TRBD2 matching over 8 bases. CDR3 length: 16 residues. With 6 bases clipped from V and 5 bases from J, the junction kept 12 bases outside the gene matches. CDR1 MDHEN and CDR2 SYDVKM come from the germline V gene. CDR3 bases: TGTGCCAGCAGCGTTGCATCAGGACTAGCTAACAATGAGCAGTTCTTC. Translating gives CASSVASGLANNEQFF.